Each of the 27 T cell receptor beta chains below was sequenced from the same sample in a study of breast tumors, draining lymph nodes, adjacent tissues. Using its own MiXCR run on the multiplex PCR reads, TCRdb lists one record per CDR3 protein. Altogether some 83,000 distinct CDR3 sequences are present, roughly 19% being singletons, with the ten largest covering less than 3%. Breast cancer patients provided tissue from their axillary draining lymph nodes. The material sequenced was axillary lymph node tissue. The origin of the receptors is a female donor with breast cancer. Some clones in this sample may be carry-over from other donors' samples.

To note about this clonotype: Being one base from a much bigger clone, this may be a read error. This sequence joins TRBV7-8 and TRBJ2-7, with TRBD2 matching 9 bases. This CDR3 has 14 amino acids. Germline CDR1 reads SGHVS; CDR2 reads FQNEAQ. CDR3 loop: CASSPQTSGYGQYF. DNA for the CDR3: TGTGCCAGCAGCCCGCAGACTAGCGGCTACGGGCAGTACTTC. The entire variable domain, with the rest obtained from reference TRBV7-8 and TRBJ2-7, is as follows: GAGVSQSPRYKVAKRGQDVALRCDPISGHVSLFWYQQALGQGPEFLTYFQNEAQLDKSGLPSDRFFAERPEGSVSTLKIQRTQQEDSAVYLCASSPQTSGYGQYFGPGTRLTVT.

This clonotype was seen ten or more times. The CDR3, as DNA: TGTGCCAGCACCATTTCGTCCGATTACGAGCAGTACTTC. The encoded protein is CASTISSDYEQYF. The gene calls are TRBV6-1 and TRBJ2-7; the D is unclear. The V end lost 7 bases, the J end lost 4 bases, and 14 bases lay between the germline ends. Germline lookup yields CDR1 MNHNS and CDR2 SASEGT. The CDR3 runs to 13 residues.

The chain couples TRBV6-2 or TRBV6-3 to TRBJ1-2; 8 bases map to TRBD1. The CDR3 runs 13 residues. After removal of 5 bases from V and 4 bases from J, the junction contained 3 bases not matched to a gene. Germline-derived CDR1 and CDR2 are MNHEY and SVGEGT. The CDR3 here is CASSEDRAYGYTF. The CDR3, as DNA: TGTGCCAGCAGTGAGGACAGGGCCTATGGCTACACCTTC.

At least ten counts were recorded for this clonotype. The V call is TRBV6-5, the J call TRBJ2-7; 7 bases match TRBD1. The V and J ends lost 6 bases and 7 bases, in that order; junction bases with no gene match: 12. CDR1 MNHEY and CDR2 SVGAGI come from the germline V gene. The length of the CDR3 is 14 residues. The CDR3, as DNA: TGTGCCAGCAGCCCCGACCTAACAGGGGAAGAGCAGTACTTC. It codes for CASSPDLTGEEQYF.

In this sample, this clonotype turned up many times. This chain uses TRBV19 with TRBJ2-6; TRBD1 agrees at 8 bases. Germline V gene lookup returns CDR1 LNHDA and CDR2 SQIVND (reference sequence). Unmatched junction bases numbered 24, after V lost 3 bases and J lost 2 bases. The CDR3 extends over 23 amino acids. The CDR3, as DNA: TGTGCCAGTAGTATGTTGCTACTAGGAGGACAGGGTCTTTCTCGCGCTGGGGCCAACGTCCTGACTTTC. Amino acid sequence: CASSMLLLGGQGLSRAGANVLTF.

With respect to this clonotype: One end of the junction does not line up with germline, which may come from a read error. The rearrangement links TRBV20-1 to TRBJ2-3; 10 nucleotides match TRBD2. CDR1 is DFQATT, CDR2 SNEGSKA, per germline (reference sequence). The CDR3 totals 15 residues. CDR3 loop: CSASQAGGPTDAQYF. DNA of the CDR3: TGCAGTGCTTCCCAAGCGGGAGGGCCCACAGATGCGCAGTACTTT.

This clonotype was detected ten times or more. This chain uses TRBV24-1 with TRBJ1-2; 9 nucleotides agree with TRBD1. The germline CDR1 and CDR2 sequences are KGHDR and SFDVKD. V trimming: 2 bases; J trimming: 7 bases; junction bases outside the gene matches: 1. This CDR3 has 13 residues. The CDR3 DNA reads TGTGCCACCAGTGATTGGGGACAGGGTGGCTACACCTTC. It codes for CATSDWGQGGYTF.

This chain links TRBV6-5 with TRBJ2-3, with D possibly being TRBD1 (5 bases). The CDR3 consists of 14 residues. Trimming left V 6 bases short and J 0 bases short, with 10 bases between. Looked up from germline, CDR1 is MNHEY and CDR2 is SVGAGI. This CDR3 is CASRTDRSTDTQYF. The CDR3 DNA follows: TGTGCCAGCAGAACCGACAGAAGCACAGATACGCAGTATTTT.

This clonotype was recorded many times. This sequence joins TRBV5-8 and TRBJ2-2; maybe TRBD1 (6 bases). CDR1 SGHTS and CDR2 YDEGEE come from the germline V gene. CDR3 length equals 14 residues. Trimming shortened V by 3 bases and J by 1 base, and 7 bases separated the two germline ends. The DNA of the CDR3 is TGTGCCAGCAGCTGGGGACAGAACACCGGGGAGCTGTTTTTT. This translates into CASSWGQNTGELFF.

The V and J genes are TRBV30 and TRBJ2-1; 7 nucleotides line up with TRBD2. The CDR3 has 14 amino acids. V lost 2 bases, J lost 9 bases, and 10 bases stayed unmatched. Germline lookup yields CDR1 GTSNPN and CDR2 SVGIG (reference sequence). CDR3 protein: CAWSSWEGRSEQFF. The CDR3 DNA reads as TGTGCCTGGAGTAGCTGGGAGGGCCGCAGTGAGCAGTTCTTC.

This clonotype appeared many times. The gene calls are TRBV27 and TRBJ2-7; TRBD1 is a possible D gene (6 bases). From germline, CDR1 is MNHEY and CDR2 SMNVEV (reference sequence). The CDR3 runs 15 residues. Trimming shortened V by 5 bases and J by 0 bases, and 14 bases separated the two germline ends. The CDR3, as DNA: TGTGCCAGCAGTCCGGAGGACAGTTACTCCTACGAGCAGTACTTC. Translation: CASSPEDSYSYEQYF.

Many counts were recorded for this clonotype. The chain employs TRBV14 and TRBJ2-7; 10 bases fit TRBD2. There are 14 residues in the CDR3. Germline V gene data show CDR1 as SGHDN and CDR2 as FVKESK. V gave up 3 bases and J gave up 5 bases; unmatched junction bases: 4. The CDR3 sequence: CASSQGLASHEQYF. DNA for the CDR3: TGTGCCAGCAGCCAGGGACTAGCGAGCCACGAGCAGTACTTC.

As for this clonotype: A single base separates this from a much larger clone, so it may be a read error. The rearrangement links TRBV3-1 to TRBJ2-1; D uncertain. The CDR3 contains 13 residues. Germline CDR1 reads LGHDT; CDR2 reads YNNKEL (reference sequence). The CDR3 DNA sequence: TGTGCCAGCAGCCAATTCACTTACAATGGGCAGTTCTTC. Translating it yields CASSQFTYNGQFF.

There are many counts of this clonotype. V gene TRBV29-1 combines with J gene TRBJ2-7; 8 bases are a match to TRBD2. Germline lookup yields CDR1 SQVTM and CDR2 ANQGSEA. V lost 4 bases, J lost 2 bases, and 4 bases stayed unmatched. The CDR3 is 13 amino acids. CDR3 DNA sequence: TGCAGCGTTGTGTCAGCGGGGGCCTACGAGCAGTACTTC. This sequence encodes CSVVSAGAYEQYF.

A remark on this clonotype: Since a much larger clone is just one base distant, this may be a read error. V and J are TRBV12-3 or TRBV12-4 and TRBJ1-3, with D maybe TRBD1 (5 bases). The CDR3 runs 15 residues. The CDR3 is CASRLSGPSGHTIYF. The CDR3 DNA is TGTGCCAGCAGATTATCAGGGCCCTCTGGACACACCATATATTTT.

Many counts were recorded for this clonotype. The chain uses TRBV14 and TRBJ2-1; D possibly corresponds to TRBD2 (6 bases). The germline V gene encodes CDR1 SGHDN and CDR2 FVKESK. V dropped 5 bases and J dropped 7 bases, with 12 bases sitting between them. The CDR3 extends over 13 amino acids. CDR3 sequence (DNA): TGTGCCAGCAGCATCCCGGGAGCGAATGAGCAGTTCTTC. It encodes CASSIPGANEQFF.

This clonotype was seen repeatedly, ten times or more. The rearrangement joins TRBV13 to TRBJ2-5; perhaps TRBD1 as D (6 bases). The CDR3 length is 13 residues. V lost 7 bases to trimming and J lost 5 bases, with 14 bases between them. Germline V gene lookup returns CDR1 PRHDT and CDR2 FYEKMQ (reference sequence). CDR3 protein: CASTLGGVETQYF. CDR3 bases: TGTGCCAGCACCCTAGGGGGTGTCGAGACCCAGTACTTC.

As for this clonotype: With a much larger clone just one base away, this may be a read error. The chain carries TRBV3-1 and TRBJ1-2; 10 bases align to TRBD1. The CDR3 loop spans 15 amino acids. CDR1 and CDR2 from the germline V gene are LGHDT and YNNKEL (reference sequence). Losses at the gene ends were 4 bases for V and 8 bases for J; bases not matched to a gene: 10. CDR3 DNA: TGTGCCAGCAGCCGAGCAGGACAGGGGGGACGAGGCTACACCTTC. Translated, it gives CASSRAGQGGRGYTF.

This clonotype was detected many times. The rearrangement joins TRBV29-1 to TRBJ1-2, with TRBD1 matching over 7 bases. Losses at the gene ends were 6 bases for V and 2 bases for J; bases not matched to a gene: 9. CDR3 length equals 14 residues. Per germline, CDR1 SQVTM and CDR2 ANQGSEA. Here the CDR3 DNA reads TGCAGCGTCGCACGGGACAGTGCAAACTATGGCTACACCTTC. This encodes CSVARDSANYGYTF. Supplemented by reference TRBV29-1 and TRBJ1-2, the full variable domain reads SAVISQKPSRDICQRGTSLTIQCQVDSQVTMMFWYRQQPGQSLTLIATANQGSEATYESGFVIDKFPISRPNLTFSTLTVSNMSPEDSSIYLCSVARDSANYGYTFGSGTRLTVV.

This clonotype was seen at least ten times. The chain employs TRBV6-2 or TRBV6-3 and TRBJ2-7; D remains unclear. With 4 bases removed from V and 4 bases from J, the gap between germline ends came to 14 bases. CDR1 is MNHEY, CDR2 SVGEGT, per germline. The CDR3 consists of 14 residues. The CDR3 region is CASSSWIHLYEQYF. CDR3 coding DNA: TGTGCCAGCAGTTCCTGGATACACCTTTACGAGCAGTACTTC.

This clonotype was seen a few times. The genes are TRBV18 and TRBJ1-6; D is perhaps TRBD1 (6 bases). The V gene lost 4 bases and the J gene lost 7 bases, with 11 bases spanning the gap. This CDR3 has 14 residues. Germline CDR1 reads KGHSH; CDR2 reads LQKENI. The CDR3 protein is CASSQGGFNSPLHF. The CDR3 DNA is TGTGCCAGCTCACAAGGGGGGTTCAATTCACCCCTCCACTTT.

On this clonotype itself: A much larger clone differs from this one at a single base, so this may be a read error. The chain uses TRBV2 and TRBJ2-6; D gene unclear. The CDR3 consists of 15 residues. Germline CDR1 SNHLY, CDR2 FYNNEI. V dropped 3 bases and J dropped 0 bases, with 6 bases sitting between them. CDR3 protein: CASSDSFSGANVLTF. The CDR3 nucleotides are TGTGCCAGCAGTGACTCATTCTCTGGGGCCAACGTCCTGACTTTC.

The chain combines TRBV30 with TRBJ1-5; D is uncertain. This CDR3 contains 14 residues. The V gene's germline CDR1 is GTSNPN and CDR2 SVGIG (reference sequence). Trimming removed 3 bases at V and 0 bases at J, with 9 bases between. The chain's CDR3 is CAWSRVLSNQPQHF. For the CDR3, the DNA is TGTGCCTGGAGCCGAGTCCTTAGCAATCAGCCCCAGCATTTT.

At least ten counts were recorded for this clonotype. CDR3 nucleotide sequence: TGCAGTGCTAGCGGACAGGGTACCTACGAGCAGTACTTC. Its protein product is CSASGQGTYEQYF. The gene calls are TRBV20-1 and TRBJ2-7, with 8 bases aligning to TRBD1. The V segment lost 3 bases and the J segment 2 bases; nucleotides outside the gene matches: 3. Per the germline V gene, CDR1 is DFQATT and CDR2 is SNEGSKA (reference sequence). The length of the CDR3 is 13 residues.

About this clonotype itself: Just one base apart from a much larger clone, this may be a read error. The chain carries TRBV7-9 and TRBJ1-4, with D unresolved. The germline CDR1 and CDR2 sequences are SEHNR and FQNEAQ (reference sequence). The CDR3 extends over 14 amino acids. The CDR3 loop is CASSLTARNVKLFF. The CDR3 DNA reads as TGTGCCAGCAGCTTGACCGCCCGTAATGTAAAACTGTTTTTT. The whole variable domain, remainder taken from reference TRBV7-9 and TRBJ1-4, is DTGVSQNPRHKITKRGQNVTFRCDPISEHNRLYWYRQTLGQGPEFLTYFQNEAQLEKSRLLSDRFSAERPKGSFSTLEIQRTEQGDSAMYLCASSLTARNVKLFFGSGTQLSVL.

This clonotype was counted at least ten times. The chain employs TRBV7-2 and TRBJ2-7; 15 bases fit TRBD2. After removal of 3 bases from V and 6 bases from J, the junction contained 12 bases not matched to a gene. Germline lookup yields CDR1 SGHTA and CDR2 FQGNSA. The CDR3 is 18 residues long. The CDR3 spells CASSFGTSGRRVGAEQYF. As DNA, the CDR3 is TGTGCCAGCAGCTTCGGGACTAGCGGGAGGAGGGTCGGTGCCGAGCAGTACTTC.

This clonotype was seen repeatedly, ten times or more. The J gene is TRBJ2-5, the V gene TRBV7-2; a weak D match, TRBD2 (6 bases). The CDR3 extends over 16 amino acids. In germline, CDR1 is SGHTA, CDR2 FQGNSA. The V end was cut by 5 bases, the J end by 5 bases, with 21 bases between. The CDR3 sequence is CASSQTAGPNRETQYF. Here the CDR3 DNA reads TGTGCCAGCAGCCAGACAGCGGGCCCAAACCGGGAGACCCAGTACTTC.